The subject of this entry is one T cell receptor beta chain. Its matching antigen is unknown. The PCR was carried out with 60 Vbeta primers and 13 Jbeta primers. Clones were sequenced by immunoSEQ multiplex PCR, and TCRdb holds only the in-frame ones, with some missing. The data hold some 33,000 clones, with around 60% observed a single time. The data derive from a study of cytomegalovirus exposure and HLA in healthy donors. Study-wide results and caveats: Later on, an analysis found that several of the most significant clusters appeared to be linked to common viral pathogens, which included parvovirus B19.

Looked up from germline, CDR1 is SGHRS and CDR2 is YFSETQ. The CDR3 has 15 amino acids. V shed 3 bases, J shed 2 bases, and the junction held 5 bases outside the gene matches. The sequence was collected from a man in his forties or fifties in good health and CMV-seropositive. What was sequenced was PBMCs. V is TRBV5-1 and J is TRBJ2-7, with TRBD2 matching over 10 bases. CDR3 protein: CASSSLAGETYEQYF. The CDR3 bases are TGCGCCAGCAGCTCTCTAGCGGGGGAAACCTACGAGCAGTACTTC.